The clone carrying this TCR beta chain was seen repeatedly, ten times or more. Its antigen is not identified. The data originate from a study of CD8 T cells in ankylosing spondylitis. Study findings and constraints: Earlier work had already found some motif variants in reactive arthritis synovial fluid and blood. Matched synovial fluid from ankylosing spondylitis patients was reported to be enriched for disease-linked clones. Ankylosing spondylitis blood appeared to be characterized by a TCR beta motif of eight highly homologous variants.

From the 5' RACE reads, TCRdb called clonotypes with MiXCR, one entry per CDR3 protein. Here the sample spans 150,000 to 250,000 distinct CDR3 sequences, roughly 12% being singletons. The CDR3 runs 18 residues. Between the trimmed V and J ends, which lost 6 bases and 5 bases, there was a span of 28 bases. V and J are TRBV12-3 or TRBV12-4 and TRBJ2-5, with a weak D call TRBD2 (6 bases). This clonotype originated in a male donor with ankylosing spondylitis or in good health (not recorded which). The sequencing sample was made of blood, either unsorted or a sorted T cell fraction (not recorded which). The CDR3 nucleotides are TGTGCCAGCAGCCGAATTACCCCTTGGGGGGTAGGGAGGGAGACCCAGTACTTC. This sequence encodes CASSRITPWGVGRETQYF.